This T cell receptor (beta chain) was observed in a study of blood T cell repertoires in COVID-19. Study-level background: Sites across the United States, Italy and Spain contributed samples from acute and convalescent COVID-19. PBMCs, B-cell-depleted T cells, or T cells provided the cDNA or gDNA that made up the material.

The CDR3 is made up of 14 amino acids. The germline V gene encodes CDR1 KGHSH and CDR2 LQKENI. Trimming took off 2 bases at V and 0 bases at J, with 4 bases between the two ends. Per the original methods: Amplification of reference gene primers was used by the study to estimate nucleated cell counts. Only in-frame clones appear in the TCRdb table, and some are missing; sequencing was by immunoSEQ multiplex PCR. V and J calls plus clone size are reproduced from that table; the DNA served to infer D and trimming. The table records about 150,000 clones, roughly 82% of them present only once. The origin of this receptor is a woman aged 45-60 years with acute or convalescent COVID-19. The chain recombines TRBV18 with TRBJ1-4, with D hard to call. Source material: peripheral blood. CDR3 region: CASSPTATNEKLFF. CDR3 bases: TGTGCCAGCTCACCAACAGCAACTAATGAAAAACTGTTTTTT.